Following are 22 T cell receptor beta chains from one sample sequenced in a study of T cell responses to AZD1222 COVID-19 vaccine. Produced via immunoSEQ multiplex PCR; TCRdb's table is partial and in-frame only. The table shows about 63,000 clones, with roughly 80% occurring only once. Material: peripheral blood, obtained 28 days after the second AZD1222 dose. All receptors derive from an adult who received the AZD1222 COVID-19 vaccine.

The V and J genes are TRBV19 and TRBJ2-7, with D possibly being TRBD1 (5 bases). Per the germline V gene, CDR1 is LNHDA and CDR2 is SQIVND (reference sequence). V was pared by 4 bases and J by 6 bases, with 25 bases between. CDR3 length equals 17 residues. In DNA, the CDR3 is TGTGCCAGTAGTACCCGCTCCGCAGGGCCCGGTTTAAGCGAGCAGTACTTC. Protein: CASSTRSAGPGLSEQYF.

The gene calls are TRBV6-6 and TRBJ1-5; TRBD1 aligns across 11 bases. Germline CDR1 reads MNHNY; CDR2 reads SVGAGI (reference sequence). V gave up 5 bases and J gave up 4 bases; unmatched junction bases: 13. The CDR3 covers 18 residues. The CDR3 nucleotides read TGTGCCAGCAGTCCCTTAGGACAGGGGGCTTGGGCAAATCAGCCCCAGCATTTT. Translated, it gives CASSPLGQGAWANQPQHF.

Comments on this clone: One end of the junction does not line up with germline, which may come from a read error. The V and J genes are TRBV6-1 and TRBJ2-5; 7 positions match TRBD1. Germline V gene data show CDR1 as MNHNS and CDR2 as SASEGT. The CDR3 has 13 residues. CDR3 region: CAGRGQVQETQYF. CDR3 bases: TGTGCCGGCAGAGGACAGGTTCAAGAGACCCAGTACTTC.

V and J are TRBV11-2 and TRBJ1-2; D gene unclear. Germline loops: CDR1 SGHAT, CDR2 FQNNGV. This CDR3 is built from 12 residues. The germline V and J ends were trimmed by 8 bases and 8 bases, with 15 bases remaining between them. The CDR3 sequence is CASQREGGGYTF. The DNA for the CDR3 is TGTGCCAGCCAACGCGAGGGTGGAGGCTACACCTTC.

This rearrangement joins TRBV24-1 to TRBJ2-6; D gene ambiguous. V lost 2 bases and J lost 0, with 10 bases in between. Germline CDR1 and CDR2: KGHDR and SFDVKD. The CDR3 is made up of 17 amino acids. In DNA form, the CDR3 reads TGTGCCACCAGTGATTCCCGACATCCCTCTGGGGCCAACGTCCTGACTTTC. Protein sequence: CATSDSRHPSGANVLTF.

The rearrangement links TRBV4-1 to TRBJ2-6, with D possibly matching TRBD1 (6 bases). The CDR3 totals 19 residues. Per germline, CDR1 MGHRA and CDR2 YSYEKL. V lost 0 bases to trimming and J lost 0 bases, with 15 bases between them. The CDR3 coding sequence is TGCGCCAGCAGCCAAGATAGGGGGTGGGGAGCCTCTGGGGCCAACGTCCTGACTTTC. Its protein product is CASSQDRGWGASGANVLTF.

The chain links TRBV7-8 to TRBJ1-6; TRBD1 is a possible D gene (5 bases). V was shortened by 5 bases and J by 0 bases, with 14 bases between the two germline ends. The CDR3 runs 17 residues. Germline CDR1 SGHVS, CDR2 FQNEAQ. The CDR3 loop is CASSPGRGSSYNSPLHF. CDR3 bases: TGTGCCAGCAGCCCAGGGAGAGGGAGCTCCTATAATTCACCCCTCCACTTT.

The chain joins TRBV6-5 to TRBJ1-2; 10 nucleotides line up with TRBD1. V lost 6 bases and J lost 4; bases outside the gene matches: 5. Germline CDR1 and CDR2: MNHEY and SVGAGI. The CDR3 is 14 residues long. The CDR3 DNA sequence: TGTGCCAGCAGATCTGGGGACAGGGGCTATGGCTACACCTTC. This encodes CASRSGDRGYGYTF.

The CDR3 nucleotides are TGTGCCAGCAGTTCCCGGGAGAGCCTCTATGGCTACACCTTC. Its translation is CASSSRESLYGYTF. The chain joins TRBV27 to TRBJ1-2; D is undetermined. Trimming cost V 4 bases and J 4 bases, with 13 bases left between them. The CDR3 totals 14 residues. Per germline, CDR1 MNHEY and CDR2 SMNVEV (reference sequence).

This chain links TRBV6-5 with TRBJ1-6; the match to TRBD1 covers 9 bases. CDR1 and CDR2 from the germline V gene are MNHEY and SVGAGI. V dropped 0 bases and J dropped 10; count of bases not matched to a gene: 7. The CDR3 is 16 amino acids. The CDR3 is CASSYSSGQGGSPLHF. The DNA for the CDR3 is TGTGCCAGCAGTTACTCGTCGGGACAGGGAGGGTCACCCCTCCACTTT.

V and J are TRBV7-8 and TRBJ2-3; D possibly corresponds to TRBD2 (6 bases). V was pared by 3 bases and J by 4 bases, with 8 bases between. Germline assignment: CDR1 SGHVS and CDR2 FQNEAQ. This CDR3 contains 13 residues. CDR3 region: CASSLEGADTQYF. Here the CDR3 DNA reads TGTGCCAGCAGCTTGGAGGGTGCAGATACGCAGTATTTT.

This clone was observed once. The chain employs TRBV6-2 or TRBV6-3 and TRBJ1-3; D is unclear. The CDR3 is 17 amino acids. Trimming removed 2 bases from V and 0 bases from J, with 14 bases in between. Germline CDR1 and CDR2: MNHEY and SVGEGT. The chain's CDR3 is CASSYVKGRSSGNTIYF. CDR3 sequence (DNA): TGTGCCAGCAGTTACGTGAAAGGCCGATCCTCTGGAAACACCATATATTTT.

The CDR3 coding sequence is TGTGCCAGCAGCCAAGATATAAGCACAGATACGCAGTATTTT. Translation: CASSQDISTDTQYF. This sequence joins TRBV14 and TRBJ2-3; no firm D call. CDR1 SGHDN and CDR2 FVKESK come from the germline V gene. V gave up 0 bases and J gave up 0 bases, with 4 bases separating them. The CDR3 has 14 amino acids.

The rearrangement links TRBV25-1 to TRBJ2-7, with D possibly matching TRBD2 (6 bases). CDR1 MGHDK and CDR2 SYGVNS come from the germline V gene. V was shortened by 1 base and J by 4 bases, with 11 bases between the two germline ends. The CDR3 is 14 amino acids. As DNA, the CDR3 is TGTGCCAGCAGTGAATCGGGAGATATATACGAGCAGTACTTC. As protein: CASSESGDIYEQYF.

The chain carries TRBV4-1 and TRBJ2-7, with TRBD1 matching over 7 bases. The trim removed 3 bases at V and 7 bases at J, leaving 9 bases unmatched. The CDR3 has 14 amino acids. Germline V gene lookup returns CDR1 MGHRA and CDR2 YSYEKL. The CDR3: CASSHGTGVGEQYF. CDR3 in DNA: TGCGCCAGCAGCCACGGAACAGGGGTGGGAGAGCAGTACTTC.

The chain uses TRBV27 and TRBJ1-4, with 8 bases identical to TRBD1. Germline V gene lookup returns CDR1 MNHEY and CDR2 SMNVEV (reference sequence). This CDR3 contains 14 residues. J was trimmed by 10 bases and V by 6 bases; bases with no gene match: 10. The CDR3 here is CASSLQGVYGKLFF. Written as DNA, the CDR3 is TGTGCCAGCAGCTTACAGGGGGTTTATGGAAAACTGTTTTTT.

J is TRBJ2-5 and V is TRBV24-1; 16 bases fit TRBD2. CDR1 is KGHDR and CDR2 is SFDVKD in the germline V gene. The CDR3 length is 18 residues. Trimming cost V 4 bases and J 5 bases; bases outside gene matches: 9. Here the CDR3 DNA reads TGTGCCACCAGTGACCCCGGGACTAGCGGGGGGGCTCGGGAGACCCAGTACTTC. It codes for CATSDPGTSGGARETQYF.

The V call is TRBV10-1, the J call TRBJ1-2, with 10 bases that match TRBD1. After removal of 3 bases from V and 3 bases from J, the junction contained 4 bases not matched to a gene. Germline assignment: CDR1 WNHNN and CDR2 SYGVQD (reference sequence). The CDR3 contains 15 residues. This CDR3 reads CASSDGQGEDYGYTF. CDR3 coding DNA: TGCGCCAGCAGTGACGGACAGGGGGAGGACTATGGCTACACCTTC.

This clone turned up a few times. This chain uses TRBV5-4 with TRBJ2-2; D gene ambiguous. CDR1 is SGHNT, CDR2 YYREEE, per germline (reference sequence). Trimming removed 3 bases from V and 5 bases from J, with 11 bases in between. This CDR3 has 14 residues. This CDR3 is CASSSLDLTGELFF. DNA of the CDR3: TGTGCCAGCAGCTCATTGGACCTTACCGGGGAGCTGTTTTTT.

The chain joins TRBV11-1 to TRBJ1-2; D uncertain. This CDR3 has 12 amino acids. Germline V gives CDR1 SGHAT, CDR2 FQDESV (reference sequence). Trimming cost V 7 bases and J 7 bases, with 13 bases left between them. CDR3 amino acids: CASKAGTFGYTF. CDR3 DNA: TGTGCCAGCAAAGCTGGCACTTTTGGCTACACCTTC.

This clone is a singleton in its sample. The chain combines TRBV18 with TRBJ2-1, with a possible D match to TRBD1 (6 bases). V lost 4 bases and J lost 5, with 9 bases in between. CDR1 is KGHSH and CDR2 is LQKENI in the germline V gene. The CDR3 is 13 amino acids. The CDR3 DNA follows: TGTGCCAGCTCACGTGGACAGAACAATGAGCAGTTCTTC. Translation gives CASSRGQNNEQFF.

The CDR3 region has the DNA TGCGCCAGCAGCCCTGACAGCCACAATCAGCCCCAGCATTTT. Protein product: CASSPDSHNQPQHF. V is TRBV5-1 and J is TRBJ1-5; tentatively, D is TRBD1 (5 bases). V lost 4 bases and J 3 bases, leaving 11 bases between the germline ends. Germline CDR1 and CDR2: SGHRS and YFSETQ. The CDR3 extends over 14 amino acids.